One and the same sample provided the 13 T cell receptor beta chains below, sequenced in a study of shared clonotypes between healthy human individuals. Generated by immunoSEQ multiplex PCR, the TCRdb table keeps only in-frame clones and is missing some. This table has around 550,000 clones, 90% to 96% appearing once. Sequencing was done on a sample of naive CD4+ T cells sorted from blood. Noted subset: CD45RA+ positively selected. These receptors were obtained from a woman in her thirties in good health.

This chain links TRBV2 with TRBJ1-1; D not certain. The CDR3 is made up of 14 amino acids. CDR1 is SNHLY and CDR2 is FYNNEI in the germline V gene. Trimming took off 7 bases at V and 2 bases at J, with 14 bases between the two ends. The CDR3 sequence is CASTNTYRNTEAFF. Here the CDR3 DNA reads TGTGCCAGCACGAACACTTACAGAAACACTGAAGCTTTCTTT.

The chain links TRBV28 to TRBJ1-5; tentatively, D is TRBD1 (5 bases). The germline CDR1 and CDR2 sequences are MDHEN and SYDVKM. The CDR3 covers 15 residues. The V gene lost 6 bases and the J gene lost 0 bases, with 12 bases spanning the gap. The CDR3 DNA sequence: TGTGCCAGCAGACCTACCGGGGGTAGCAATCAGCCCCAGCATTTT. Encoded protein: CASRPTGGSNQPQHF.

In DNA form, the CDR3 reads TGTGCCAGCAGCTATCCCTTTTTGACTAGCGGGCGGAACACCGGGGAGCTGTTTTTT. As protein: CASSYPFLTSGRNTGELFF. The rearrangement links TRBV7-8 to TRBJ2-2; 10 positions match TRBD2. This CDR3 comprises 19 residues. The trim removed 4 bases at V and 1 base at J, leaving 12 bases unmatched. Germline V gives CDR1 SGHVS, CDR2 FQNEAQ.

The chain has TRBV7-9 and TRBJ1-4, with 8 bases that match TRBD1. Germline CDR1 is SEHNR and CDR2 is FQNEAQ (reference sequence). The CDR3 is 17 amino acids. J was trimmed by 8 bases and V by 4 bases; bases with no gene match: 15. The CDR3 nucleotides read TGTGCCAGCAGCTCCCCGGGACAGGCCGAATGGCTAGAAAAACTGTTTTTT. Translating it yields CASSSPGQAEWLEKLFF. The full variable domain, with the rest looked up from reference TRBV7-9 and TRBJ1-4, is DTGVSQNPRHKITKRGQNVTFRCDPISEHNRLYWYRQTLGQGPEFLTYFQNEAQLEKSRLLSDRFSAERPKGSFSTLEIQRTEQGDSAMYLCASSSPGQAEWLEKLFFGSGTQLSVL.

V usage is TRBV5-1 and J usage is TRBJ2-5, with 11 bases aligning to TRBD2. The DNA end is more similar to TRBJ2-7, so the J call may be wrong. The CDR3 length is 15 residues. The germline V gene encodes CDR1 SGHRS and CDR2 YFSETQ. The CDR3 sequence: CASSSTSGSRYEQYF. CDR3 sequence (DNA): TGCGCCAGCAGCTCAACTAGCGGGAGCCGGTACGAGCAGTACTTC.

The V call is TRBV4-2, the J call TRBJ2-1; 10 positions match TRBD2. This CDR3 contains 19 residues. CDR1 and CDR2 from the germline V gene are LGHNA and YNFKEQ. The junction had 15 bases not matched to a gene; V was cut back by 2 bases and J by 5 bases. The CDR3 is CASSQNPGLSSGRNNEQFF. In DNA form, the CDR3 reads TGTGCCAGCAGCCAAAATCCAGGCCTCAGTAGCGGGAGGAACAATGAGCAGTTCTTC.

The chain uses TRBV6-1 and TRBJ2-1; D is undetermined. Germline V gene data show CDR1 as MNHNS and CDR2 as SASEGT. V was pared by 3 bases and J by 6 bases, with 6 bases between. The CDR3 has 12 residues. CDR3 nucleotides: TGTGCCAGCAGTGAGTTGTTCAATGAGCAGTTCTTC. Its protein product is CASSELFNEQFF.

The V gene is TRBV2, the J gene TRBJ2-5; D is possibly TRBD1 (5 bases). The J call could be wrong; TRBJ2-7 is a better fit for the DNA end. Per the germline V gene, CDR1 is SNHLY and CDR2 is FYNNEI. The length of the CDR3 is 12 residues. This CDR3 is CASDMGRLEQYF. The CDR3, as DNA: TGTGCCAGCGATATGGGGCGCCTCGAGCAGTACTTC.

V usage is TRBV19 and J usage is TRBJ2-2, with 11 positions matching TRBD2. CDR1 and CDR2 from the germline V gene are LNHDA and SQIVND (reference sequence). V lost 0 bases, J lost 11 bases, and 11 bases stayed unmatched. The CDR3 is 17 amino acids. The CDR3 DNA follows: TGTGCCAGTAGTATAGATTTTCTAGGGCTAGCGGGAGGAGAGCTGTTTTTT. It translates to CASSIDFLGLAGGELFF.

For the CDR3, the DNA is TGCGCCAGCAGTCAAAAAAGGAGGTCGGACACTGAAGCTTTCTTT. It translates to CASSQKRRSDTEAFF. The chain carries TRBV5-1 and TRBJ1-1; D remains unclear. The germline V and J ends were trimmed by 5 bases and 3 bases, with 17 bases remaining between them. The CDR3 covers 15 residues. Germline lookup yields CDR1 SGHRS and CDR2 YFSETQ. Together with reference TRBV5-1 and TRBJ1-1, the CDR3 gives the full variable domain: KAGVTQTPRYLIKTRGQQVTLSCSPISGHRSVSWYQQTPGQGLQFLFEYFSETQRNKGNFPGRFSGRQFSNSRSEMNVSTLELGDSALYLCASSQKRRSDTEAFFGQGTRLTVV.

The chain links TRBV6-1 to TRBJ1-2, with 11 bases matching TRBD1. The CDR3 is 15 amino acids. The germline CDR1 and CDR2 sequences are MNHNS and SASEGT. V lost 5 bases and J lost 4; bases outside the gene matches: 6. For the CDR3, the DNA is TGTGCCAGCAGTCCCGGGACAGGGGGGACCTATGGCTACACCTTC. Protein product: CASSPGTGGTYGYTF.

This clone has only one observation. CDR3 in amino acids: CASSLTSGAGETQYF. In DNA form, the CDR3 reads TGTGCCAGCTCTCTGACTAGCGGGGCAGGGGAGACCCAGTACTTC. The chain uses TRBV18 and TRBJ2-5; 11 nucleotides agree with TRBD2. Unmatched junction bases numbered 8, after V lost 6 bases and J lost 5 bases. The CDR3 totals 15 residues. Germline assignment: CDR1 KGHSH and CDR2 LQKENI.

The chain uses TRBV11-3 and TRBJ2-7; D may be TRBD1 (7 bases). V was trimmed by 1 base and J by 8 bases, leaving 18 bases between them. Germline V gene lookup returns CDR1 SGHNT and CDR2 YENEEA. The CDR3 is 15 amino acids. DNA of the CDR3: TGTGCCAGCAGCTTAGGTGGAGGGGGCGGTGTCAAGCAGTACTTC. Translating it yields CASSLGGGGGVKQYF.